The T cell receptor beta chain described here comes from a study of siplizumab effects on memory and regulatory T cells. After removal of 10 bases from V and 8 bases from J, the junction contained 6 bases not matched to a gene. The CDR3 contains 12 residues. Germline loops: CDR1 ENHRY, CDR2 SYGVKD. In the case of this clone: Its antigen is not known.

Using immunoSEQ multiplex PCR, the repertoire was profiled, and TCRdb retains in-frame clones only, with some absent. Of almost 20,000 clones listed, roughly 40% are singletons. Coculturing was carried out on the mixed lymphocyte reaction cells. It lasted 6 days and was done at 37°C. Sequencing was done on a sample of CFSE-low (dividing) CD4+ T cells sorted from an allogeneic mixed lymphocyte reaction. This receptor was identified in a human donor in good health; the cells came from an allogeneic mixed lymphocyte reaction. Some clones in this sample may be carry-over from other donors' samples. The J gene is TRBJ2-2, the V gene TRBV10-3; 8 bases map to TRBD1. CDR3 nucleotide sequence: TGTGCCACCACAGGGGGTGGAGGGGAGCTGTTTTTT. The encoded protein is CATTGGGGELFF.